This T cell receptor (beta chain) was observed in a study of neoadjuvant nivolumab and ipilimumab in lung cancer. Study overall: The combination arm added day-1 ipilimumab 1 mg/kg to nivolumab 3 mg/kg on days 1, 15, 29.

The germline V gene has CDR1 SEHNR and CDR2 FQNEAQ (reference sequence). Deletions cut 6 bases from V and 7 bases from J, with 7 bases between. The CDR3 contains 12 residues. Broader study findings: Compared with tumor-adjacent uninvolved lung, resected tumors showed greater richness and clonality. Higher pretherapy blood TCR richness went with higher resected-tumor richness. From pretherapy to surgery, tumor richness and clonality rose with dual therapy.

A few counts support this clone. What it binds is not known. Generated by immunoSEQ multiplex PCR, the TCRdb table keeps only in-frame clones and is missing some. The repertoire has some 25,000 clones, 60% to 85% of them found once; the top ten carry roughly 20%. The sequences come from tumor tissue, collected after neoadjuvant nivolumab, alone or with ipilimumab, at or shortly before surgery. V is TRBV7-9 and J is TRBJ1-6; the D is unclear. The sequence came from an adult with non-small cell lung cancer. CDR3 residues: CASSLGNSPLHF. The CDR3 nucleotides are TGTGCCAGCAGTCTAGGGAATTCACCCCTCCACTTT. The full variable domain, in which reference TRBV7-9 and TRBJ1-6 provide the parts outside the CDR3, is DTGVSQNPRHKITKRGQNVTFRCDPISEHNRLYWYRQTLGQGPEFLTYFQNEAQLEKSRLLSDRFSAERPKGSFSTLEIQRTEQGDSAMYLCASSLGNSPLHFGNGTRLTVT.